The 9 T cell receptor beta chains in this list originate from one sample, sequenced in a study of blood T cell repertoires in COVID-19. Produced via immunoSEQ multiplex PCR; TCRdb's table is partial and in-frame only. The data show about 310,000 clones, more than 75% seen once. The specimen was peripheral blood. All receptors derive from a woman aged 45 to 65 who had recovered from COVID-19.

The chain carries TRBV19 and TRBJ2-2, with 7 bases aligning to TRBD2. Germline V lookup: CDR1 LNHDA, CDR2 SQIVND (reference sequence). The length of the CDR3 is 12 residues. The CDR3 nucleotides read TGTGTGTCTAGCGGGAACACCGGGGAGCTGTTTTTT. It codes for CVSSGNTGELFF.

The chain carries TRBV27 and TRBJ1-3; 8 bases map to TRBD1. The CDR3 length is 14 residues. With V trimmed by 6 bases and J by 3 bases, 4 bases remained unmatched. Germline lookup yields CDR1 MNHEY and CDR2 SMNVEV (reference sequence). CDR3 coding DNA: TGTGCCAGCAGGAGGACAGGGAATGGAAACACCATATATTTT. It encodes CASRRTGNGNTIYF.

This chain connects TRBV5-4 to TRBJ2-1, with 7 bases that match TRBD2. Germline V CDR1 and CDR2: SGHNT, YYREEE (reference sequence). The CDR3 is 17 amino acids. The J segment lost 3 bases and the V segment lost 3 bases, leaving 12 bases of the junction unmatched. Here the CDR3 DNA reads TGTGCCAGCAGCTCCGGGATAGGAGCGGGGCTCTACAATGAGCAGTTCTTC. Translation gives CASSSGIGAGLYNEQFF.

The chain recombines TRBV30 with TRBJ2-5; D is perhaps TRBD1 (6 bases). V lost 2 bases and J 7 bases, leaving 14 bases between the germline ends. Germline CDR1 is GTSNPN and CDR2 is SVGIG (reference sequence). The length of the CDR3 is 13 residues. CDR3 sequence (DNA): TGTGCCTGGAGTTCCTCAGGGGATGGGACCCAGTACTTC. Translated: CAWSSSGDGTQYF.

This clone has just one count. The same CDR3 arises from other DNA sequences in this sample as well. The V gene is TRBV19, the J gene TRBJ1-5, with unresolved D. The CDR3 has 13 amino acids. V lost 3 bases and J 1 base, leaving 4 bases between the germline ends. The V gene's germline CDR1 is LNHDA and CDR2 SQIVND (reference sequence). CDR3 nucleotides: TGTGCCAGTAGTATTAGCAGCAATCAGCCCCAGCATTTT. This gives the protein CASSISSNQPQHF.

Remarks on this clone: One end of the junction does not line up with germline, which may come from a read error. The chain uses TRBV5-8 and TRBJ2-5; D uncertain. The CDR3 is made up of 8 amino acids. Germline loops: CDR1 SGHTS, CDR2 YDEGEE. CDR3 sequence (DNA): TGTGCCAGCAGCTTAGCCCACTTC. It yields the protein CASSLAHF.

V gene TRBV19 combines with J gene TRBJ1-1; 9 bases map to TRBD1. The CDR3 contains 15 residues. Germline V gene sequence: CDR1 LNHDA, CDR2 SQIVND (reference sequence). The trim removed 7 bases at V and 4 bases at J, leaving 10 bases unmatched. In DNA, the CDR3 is TGTGCCAGTACCGGCTGGACAGGGGAAGGCACTGAAGCTTTCTTT. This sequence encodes CASTGWTGEGTEAFF.

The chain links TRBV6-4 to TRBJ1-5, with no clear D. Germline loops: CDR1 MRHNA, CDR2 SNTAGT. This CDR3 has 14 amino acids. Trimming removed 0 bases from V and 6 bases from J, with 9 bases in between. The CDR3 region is CASSDSGRGQPQHF. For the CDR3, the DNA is TGTGCCAGCAGTGACTCCGGCAGAGGTCAGCCCCAGCATTTT.

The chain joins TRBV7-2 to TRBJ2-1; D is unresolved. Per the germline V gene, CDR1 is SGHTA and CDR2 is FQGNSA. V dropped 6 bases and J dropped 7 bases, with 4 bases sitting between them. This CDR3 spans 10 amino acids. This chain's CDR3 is CASSSNEQFF. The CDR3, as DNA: TGTGCCAGCAGTTCTAATGAGCAGTTCTTC.